This T cell receptor beta chain originates from a study of blood T cell repertoires in COVID-19. Study-level information: The cDNA or gDNA used as material had been derived from T cells, B-cell-depleted T cells, or PBMCs.

The repertoire was sequenced with immunoSEQ multiplex PCR; TCRdb's copy has only in-frame clones and lacks some. The data show fewer than 350,000 clones, with about 86% seen just once and approximately 12% held by the top ten. This CDR3 spans 13 amino acids. The V gene end was trimmed by 5 bases and the J gene end by 14 bases; junction bases not matched to a gene: 12. The chain carries TRBV12-3 or TRBV12-4 and TRBJ2-1, with 7 positions matching TRBD2. The sequence derives from a woman under 40 with COVID-19, enrolled during active disease. The sample consisted of peripheral blood. The DNA of the CDR3 is TGTGCCAGCAGTCCCCCGGCTGGGGGGGAAGAGTTCTTC. Amino acids: CASSPPAGGEEFF.